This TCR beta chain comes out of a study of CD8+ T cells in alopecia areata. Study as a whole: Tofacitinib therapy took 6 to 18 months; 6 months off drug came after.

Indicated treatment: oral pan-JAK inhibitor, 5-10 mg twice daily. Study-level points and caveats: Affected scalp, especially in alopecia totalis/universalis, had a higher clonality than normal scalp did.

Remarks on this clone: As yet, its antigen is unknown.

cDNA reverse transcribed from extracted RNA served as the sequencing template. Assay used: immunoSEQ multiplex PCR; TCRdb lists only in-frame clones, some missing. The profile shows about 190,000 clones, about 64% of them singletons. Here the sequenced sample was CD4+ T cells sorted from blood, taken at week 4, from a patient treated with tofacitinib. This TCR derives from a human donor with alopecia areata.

The CDR3: CSISLTGAETQYF. CDR3 in DNA: TGCAGCATATCCCTCACAGGGGCGGAGACCCAGTACTTC. This chain links TRBV29-1 with TRBJ2-5, with 7 nucleotides matching TRBD1. V was clipped by 8 bases and J by 5 bases; unmatched bases: 11. The CDR3 loop spans 13 amino acids. From germline, CDR1 is SQVTM and CDR2 ANQGSEA.